Following are 16 T cell receptor beta chains from one sample sequenced in a study of OX40 agonist ivuxolimab in advanced cancers. Produced via immunoSEQ multiplex PCR; TCRdb's table is partial and in-frame only. The sample shows about 77,000 clones, approximately 84% of them seen only once. Sequencing used CD4+ or CD8+ T cells sorted from blood, obtained in a trial of the OX40 agonist ivuxolimab. These receptors all come from an adult with an advanced solid tumor such as melanoma, head and neck, liver or kidney cancer.

This clone showed up just a few times. J is TRBJ2-5 and V is TRBV18; no clear D gene. Trimming took off 5 bases at V and 2 bases at J, with 6 bases between the two ends. This CDR3 is built from 12 residues. Germline loops: CDR1 KGHSH, CDR2 LQKENI. The CDR3 sequence: CASSEDQETQYF. The CDR3 nucleotides are TGTGCCAGCTCAGAAGATCAAGAGACCCAGTACTTC.

The chain employs TRBV4-1 and TRBJ1-2; 9 nucleotides line up with TRBD1. Germline V CDR1 and CDR2: MGHRA, YSYEKL. The V segment lost 4 bases and the J segment 7 bases; nucleotides outside the gene matches: 7. This CDR3 has 14 amino acids. The CDR3 DNA is TGCGCCAGCAGCCCCCCGGGACAGGGAGGTGGCTACACCTTC. Protein product: CASSPPGQGGGYTF.

The V call is TRBV6-5, the J call TRBJ1-2, with 7 bases matching TRBD1. The CDR3 is 13 residues long. Germline CDR1 reads MNHEY; CDR2 reads SVGAGI. Trimming removed 6 bases from V and 7 bases from J; junction bases left unmatched: 8. CDR3: CASSDDRDCGYTF. CDR3 coding DNA: TGTGCCAGCAGCGACGACAGGGACTGTGGCTACACCTTC.

The chain carries TRBV5-4 and TRBJ2-1; TRBD2 matches at 11 bases. The germline V gene encodes CDR1 SGHNT and CDR2 YYREEE (reference sequence). The CDR3 is made up of 16 amino acids. The trim removed 3 bases at V and 7 bases at J, leaving 9 bases unmatched. Written as DNA, the CDR3 is TGTGCCAGCAGCTATCTTAGCGGGGGGGCGAAAAATGAGCAGTTCTTC. Protein: CASSYLSGGAKNEQFF.

The chain combines TRBV27 with TRBJ2-2, with TRBD2 identical over 8 bases. CDR1 is MNHEY and CDR2 is SMNVEV in the germline V gene (reference sequence). After removal of 10 bases from V and 2 bases from J, the junction contained 3 bases not matched to a gene. The CDR3 consists of 13 residues. The CDR3 region has the DNA TGTGCCACCGGGACTAGTAACACCGGGGAGCTGTTTTTT. Translating it yields CATGTSNTGELFF.

The chain couples TRBV4-1 to TRBJ2-3, with 7 bases fitting TRBD2. Unmatched junction bases numbered 3, after V lost 5 bases and J lost 4 bases. The CDR3 is made up of 13 amino acids. In germline, CDR1 is MGHRA, CDR2 YSYEKL. The CDR3 bases are TGCGCCAGCAGCTACCGGGAGGCAGATACGCAGTATTTT. It translates to CASSYREADTQYF.

The V call is TRBV29-1, the J call TRBJ1-2; weak D call: TRBD1 (6 bases). Per the germline V gene, CDR1 is SQVTM and CDR2 is ANQGSEA. There are 13 residues in the CDR3. The V and J ends lost 7 bases and 0 bases respectively, with 12 bases between them. CDR3 coding DNA: TGCAGCGCCCGGGACATCGCTAACTATGGCTACACCTTC. This codes for CSARDIANYGYTF.

The chain carries TRBV4-2 and TRBJ2-5, with 8 bases lining up with TRBD2. The germline V gene encodes CDR1 LGHNA and CDR2 YNFKEQ. The CDR3 is 14 amino acids. The junction had 8 bases not matched to a gene; V was cut back by 7 bases and J by 4 bases. The DNA of the CDR3 is TGTGCCAGCAAAGCCGGGGGGGCAGGAGAGACCCAGTACTTC. It codes for CASKAGGAGETQYF.

J is TRBJ2-1 and V is TRBV15, with D uncertain. The CDR3 extends over 14 amino acids. V lost 0 bases and J lost 10, with 13 bases in between. Germline CDR1 and CDR2: LNHNV and YYDKDF (reference sequence). CDR3 in amino acids: CATSREGNIVEQFF. The CDR3 DNA follows: TGTGCCACCAGCAGAGAAGGCAATATCGTGGAGCAGTTCTTC.

The chain carries TRBV7-8 and TRBJ2-7, with D perhaps matching TRBD1 (6 bases). V shed 5 bases and J shed 6 bases, with 20 bases lying between them. Germline CDR1 SGHVS, CDR2 FQNEAQ. The CDR3 length is 15 residues. DNA of the CDR3: TGTGCCAGCAGCCCCCCAGGGGACGTGTTTGGCGAGCAGTACTTC. Amino acid sequence: CASSPPGDVFGEQYF.

The chain combines TRBV29-1 with TRBJ1-2; no clear D. The length of the CDR3 is 13 residues. Trimming shortened V by 4 bases and J by 4 bases, and 13 bases separated the two germline ends. Germline lookup yields CDR1 SQVTM and CDR2 ANQGSEA. The CDR3 bases are TGCAGCGTTGGTACCGACCCCGGCTATGGCTACACCTTC. It specifies CSVGTDPGYGYTF.

CDR3 nucleotide sequence: TGTGCCAGCAGCTTAGGCCACAGGGGAGTGGGTTACGAGCAGTACTTC. Its protein product is CASSLGHRGVGYEQYF. The chain has TRBV11-2 and TRBJ2-7; TRBD1 matches at 7 bases. CDR1 is SGHAT and CDR2 is FQNNGV in the germline V gene. The V gene end was trimmed by 1 base and the J gene end by 4 bases; junction bases not matched to a gene: 10. The CDR3 covers 16 residues.

This clone was counted a single time. The CDR3 loop is CASSATGEGQFF. The CDR3, as DNA: TGTGCCAGCTCAGCGACAGGAGAGGGGCAGTTCTTC. The V gene is TRBV18, the J gene TRBJ2-1, with D tentatively TRBD1 (6 bases). This CDR3 region has 12 residues. Trimming removed 5 bases from V and 12 bases from J, with 14 bases in between. Germline lookup yields CDR1 KGHSH and CDR2 LQKENI.

The DNA for the CDR3 is TGTGCCAGCAGCTTAGCGAAGGGACTAGCGGGAGGTACGCAGTATTTT. Protein: CASSLAKGLAGGTQYF. The chain is built from TRBV11-3 and TRBJ2-3, with 15 bases identical to TRBD2. CDR1 and CDR2 (germline): SGHNT, YENEEA. The CDR3 is 16 amino acids. V shed 1 base and J 8 bases; nucleotides not matched to a gene: 4.

The chain employs TRBV11-3 and TRBJ1-1; 8 bases map to TRBD1. Germline V CDR1 and CDR2: SGHNT, YENEEA. The CDR3 runs 13 residues. V shed 5 bases and J 8 bases; nucleotides not matched to a gene: 7. CDR3 bases: TGTGCCAGCAGCCCTGGGACAGGAAGGGAAGCTTTCTTT. Translating gives CASSPGTGREAFF.

The CDR3 DNA is TGTGCCAGCAGTTTGGGCGGGGGGGCAGATACGCAGTATTTT. Translating gives CASSLGGGADTQYF. The V gene is TRBV27, the J gene TRBJ2-3, with 9 bases that match TRBD2. J lost 4 bases, V lost 3 bases, and 2 bases had no gene match. Germline V gene data show CDR1 as MNHEY and CDR2 as SMNVEV (reference sequence). The CDR3 has 14 amino acids.